The entry below describes one TCR beta chain. This specimen belongs to a study of PD-1 blockade in classical Hodgkin lymphoma. Brentuximab vedotin exposure varied among the patients, all of whom had relapsed after autologous stem cell transplantation. CD4+ T cells were purified from thawed PBMCs by negative selection. The CDR3 sequence is 15 residues long. The V gene's germline CDR1 is SGHTA and CDR2 FQGNSA. Trimming left V 2 bases short and J 0 bases short, with 10 bases between. Sequenced by immunoSEQ multiplex PCR; TCRdb stores in-frame clones only, minus some. Of around 13,000 clones listed, roughly nine tenths are singletons.

The V gene is TRBV7-2, the J gene TRBJ1-1; D possibly corresponds to TRBD1 (5 bases). This TCR was recovered from a human donor with classical Hodgkin lymphoma. Source: CD4+ T cells from blood, taken at baseline. The CDR3 DNA follows: TGTGCCAGCAGCTTAAGCGGGGGTGTGAACACTGAAGCTTTCTTT. Encoded protein: CASSLSGGVNTEAFF.